The present entry profiles one TCR beta chain with its context. The data were produced by immunoSEQ multiplex PCR, yet TCRdb's version contains in-frame clones alone and is incomplete. The sample consists of about 310,000 clones, 88% of them appearing once. These data originate in a study of cytomegalovirus exposure and HLA in healthy donors. In the study overall: The 90 to 150 validation repertoires matched the approximately 670 first-cohort repertoires in platform, a later analysis reported.

The sequencing sample was made of PBMCs. The receptor was derived from a man younger than 45 in good health and CMV-seronegative.

DNA for the CDR3: TGTGCCAGCAGCAACGCCGGGCAGGGGGCCTACGAGCAGTACTTC. Translating it yields CASSNAGQGAYEQYF. The chain carries TRBV11-1 and TRBJ2-7; 7 bases map to TRBD1. This CDR3 is 15 amino acids long. Germline values: CDR1 SGHAT, CDR2 FQDESV (reference sequence). The J segment lost 2 bases and the V segment lost 5 bases, leaving 9 bases of the junction unmatched.